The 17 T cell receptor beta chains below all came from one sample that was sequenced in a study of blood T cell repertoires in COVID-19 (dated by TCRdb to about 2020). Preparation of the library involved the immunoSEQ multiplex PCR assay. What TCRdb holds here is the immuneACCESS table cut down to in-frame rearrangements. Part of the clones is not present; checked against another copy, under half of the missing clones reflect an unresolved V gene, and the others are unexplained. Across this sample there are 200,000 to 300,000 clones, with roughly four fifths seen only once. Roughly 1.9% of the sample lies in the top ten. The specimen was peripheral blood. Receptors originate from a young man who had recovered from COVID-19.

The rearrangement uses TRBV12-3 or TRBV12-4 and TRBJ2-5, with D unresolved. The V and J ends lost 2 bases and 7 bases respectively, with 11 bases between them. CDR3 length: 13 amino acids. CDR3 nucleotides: TGTGCCAGCAGTTTAAGTCAGGATGGGACCCAGTACTTC. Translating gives CASSLSQDGTQYF.

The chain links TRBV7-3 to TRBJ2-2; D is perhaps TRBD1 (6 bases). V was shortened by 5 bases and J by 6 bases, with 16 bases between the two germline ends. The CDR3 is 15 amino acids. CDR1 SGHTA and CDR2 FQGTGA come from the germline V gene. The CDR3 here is CASSPSDRSSGELFF. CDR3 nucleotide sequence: TGTGCCAGCAGCCCGTCAGACAGGTCATCCGGGGAGCTGTTTTTT.

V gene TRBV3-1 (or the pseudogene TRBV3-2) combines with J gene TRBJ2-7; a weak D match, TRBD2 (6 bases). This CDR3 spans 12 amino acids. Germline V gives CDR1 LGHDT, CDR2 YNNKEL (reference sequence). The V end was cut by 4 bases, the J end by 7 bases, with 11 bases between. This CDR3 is CASSPVGGEQYF. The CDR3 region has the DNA TGTGCCAGCAGCCCGGTCGGAGGGGAGCAGTACTTC.

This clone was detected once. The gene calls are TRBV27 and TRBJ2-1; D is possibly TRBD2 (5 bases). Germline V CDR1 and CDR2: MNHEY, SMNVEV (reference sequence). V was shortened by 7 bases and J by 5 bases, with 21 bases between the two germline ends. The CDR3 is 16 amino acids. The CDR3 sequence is CASTTSRGSANNEQFF. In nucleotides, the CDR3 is TGTGCCAGCACTACTTCACGGGGTTCAGCAAACAATGAGCAGTTCTTC.

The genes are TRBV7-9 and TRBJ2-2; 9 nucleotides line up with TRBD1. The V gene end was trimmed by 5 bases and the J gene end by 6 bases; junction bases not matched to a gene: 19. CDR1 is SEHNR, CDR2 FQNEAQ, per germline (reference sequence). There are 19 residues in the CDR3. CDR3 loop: CASSPVAGDRVVWAGELFF. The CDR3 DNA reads TGTGCCAGCAGCCCAGTGGCGGGGGACAGGGTCGTCTGGGCCGGGGAGCTGTTTTTT.

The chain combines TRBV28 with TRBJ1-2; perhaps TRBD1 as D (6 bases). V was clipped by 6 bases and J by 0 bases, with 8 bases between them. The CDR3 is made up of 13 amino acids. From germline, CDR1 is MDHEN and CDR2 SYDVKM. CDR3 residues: CASSRGANYGYTF. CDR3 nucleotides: TGTGCCAGCAGCAGGGGAGCTAACTATGGCTACACCTTC.

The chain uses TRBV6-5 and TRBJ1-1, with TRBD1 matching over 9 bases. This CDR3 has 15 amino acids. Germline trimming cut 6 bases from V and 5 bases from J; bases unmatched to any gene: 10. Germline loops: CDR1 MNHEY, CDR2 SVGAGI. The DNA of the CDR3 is TGTGCCAGCAGCGCCGGGACAGGGTCAGATACTGAAGCTTTCTTT. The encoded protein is CASSAGTGSDTEAFF.

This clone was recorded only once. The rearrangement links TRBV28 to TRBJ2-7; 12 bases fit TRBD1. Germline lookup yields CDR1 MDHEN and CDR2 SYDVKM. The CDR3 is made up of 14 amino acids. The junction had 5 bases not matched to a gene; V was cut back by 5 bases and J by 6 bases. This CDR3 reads CASSLGDRGREQYV. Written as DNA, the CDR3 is TGTGCCAGCAGTCTGGGGGACAGGGGGCGCGAGCAGTACGTC.

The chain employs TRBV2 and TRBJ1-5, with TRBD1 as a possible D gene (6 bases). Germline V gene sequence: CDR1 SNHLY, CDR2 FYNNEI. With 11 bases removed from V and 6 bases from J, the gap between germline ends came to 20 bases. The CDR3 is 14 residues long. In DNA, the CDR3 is TGTGCCTCCTCCCCCGGGGGGCGAACTCAGCCCCAGCATTTT. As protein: CASSPGGRTQPQHF.

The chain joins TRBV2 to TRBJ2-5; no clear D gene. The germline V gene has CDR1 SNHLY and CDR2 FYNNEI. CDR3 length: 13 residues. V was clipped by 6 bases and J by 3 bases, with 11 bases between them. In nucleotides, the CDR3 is TGTGCCAGCAGAGAAAACAGTGAAGAGACCCAGTACTTC. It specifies CASRENSEETQYF.

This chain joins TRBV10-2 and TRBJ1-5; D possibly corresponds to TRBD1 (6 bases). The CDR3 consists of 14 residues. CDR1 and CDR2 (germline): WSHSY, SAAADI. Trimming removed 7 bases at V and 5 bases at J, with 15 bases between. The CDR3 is CASTKSGGDQPQHF. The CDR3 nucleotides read TGCGCCAGCACTAAAAGCGGGGGCGATCAGCCCCAGCATTTT.

The CDR3 reads CASSLAGLAGADTQYF. CDR3 bases: TGTGCCAGCAGCTTAGCGGGACTAGCGGGGGCAGATACGCAGTATTTT. V and J are TRBV11-2 and TRBJ2-3; TRBD2 matches 14 bases. Germline V gene data show CDR1 as SGHAT and CDR2 as FQNNGV. The CDR3 length is 16 residues. The ends lost 1 base at V and 4 bases at J; junction bases unmatched: 1. The variable domain in full, completed from reference TRBV11-2 and TRBJ2-3, reads EAGVAQSPRYKIIEKRQSVAFWCNPISGHATLYWYQQILGQGPKLLIQFQNNGVVDDSQLPKDRFSAERLKGVDSTLKIQPAKLEDSAVYLCASSLAGLAGADTQYFGPGTRLTVL.

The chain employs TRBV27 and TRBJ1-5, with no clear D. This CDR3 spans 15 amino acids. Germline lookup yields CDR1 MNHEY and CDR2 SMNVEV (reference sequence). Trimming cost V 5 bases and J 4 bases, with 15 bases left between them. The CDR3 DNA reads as TGTGCCAGCAGTCAGAAAGGTCGAGGGAATCAGCCCCAGCATTTT. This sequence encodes CASSQKGRGNQPQHF.

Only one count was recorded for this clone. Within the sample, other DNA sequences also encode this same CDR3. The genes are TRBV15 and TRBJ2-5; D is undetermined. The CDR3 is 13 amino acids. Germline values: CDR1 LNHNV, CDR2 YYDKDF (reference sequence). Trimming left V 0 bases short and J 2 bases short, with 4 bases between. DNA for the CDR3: TGTGCCACCAGCAGAGACAGACAAGAGACCCAGTACTTC. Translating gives CATSRDRQETQYF.

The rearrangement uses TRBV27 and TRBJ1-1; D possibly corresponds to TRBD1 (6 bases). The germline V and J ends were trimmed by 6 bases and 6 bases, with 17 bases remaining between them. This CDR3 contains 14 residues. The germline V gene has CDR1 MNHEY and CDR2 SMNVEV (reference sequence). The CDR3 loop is CASRRLQGGAEAFF. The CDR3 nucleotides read TGTGCCAGCAGGCGACTACAGGGCGGCGCTGAAGCTTTCTTT.

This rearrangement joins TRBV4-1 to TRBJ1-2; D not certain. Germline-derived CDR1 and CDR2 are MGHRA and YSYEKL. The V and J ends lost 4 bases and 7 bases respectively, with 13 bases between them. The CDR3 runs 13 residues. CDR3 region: CASSRPQDFGYTF. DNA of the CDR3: TGCGCCAGCAGCCGCCCCCAAGACTTTGGCTACACCTTC.

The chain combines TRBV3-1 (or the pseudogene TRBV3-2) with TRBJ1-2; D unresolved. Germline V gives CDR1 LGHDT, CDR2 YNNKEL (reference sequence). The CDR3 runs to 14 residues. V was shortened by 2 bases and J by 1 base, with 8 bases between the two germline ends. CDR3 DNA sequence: TGTGCCAGCAGCCAAAGCCGCGGTAACTATGGCTACACCTTC. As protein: CASSQSRGNYGYTF.